These 5 T cell receptor beta chains came from one sample sequenced in a study of T-cell memory formation after mild COVID-19. Using its own MiXCR run on the 5' RACE reads, TCRdb lists one record per CDR3 protein. The sample holds 400,000 or so distinct CDR3 sequences, about 20% seen once. Sequenced sample: PBMCs or a T cell subset sorted from them (not recorded which). These receptors all stem from an adult woman who had mild COVID-19 (a few samples of this study predate the infection). Cell type and time point are not known.

A few counts support this clonotype. The J gene is TRBJ2-1, the V gene TRBV24-1; D is uncertain. CDR3 length equals 15 residues. V dropped 4 bases and J dropped 4 bases, with 13 bases sitting between them. The germline gives CDR1 KGHDR, CDR2 SFDVKD. CDR3 nucleotide sequence: TGTGCCACCAGTGAGAGGACCAACCCTTACAATGAGCAGTTCTTC. Its protein is CATSERTNPYNEQFF.

This clonotype was seen only a few times. The CDR3 nucleotides read TGCGCCAGCAGCCCAGGGACTAGCGGGACGAAGGGGGCCGGGGAGCTGTTTTTT. Residues: CASSPGTSGTKGAGELFF. V is TRBV5-1 and J is TRBJ2-2, with TRBD2 matching over 13 bases. V lost 4 bases to trimming and J lost 6 bases; unmatched junction nucleotides: 12. This CDR3 comprises 18 residues. Germline values: CDR1 SGHRS, CDR2 YFSETQ.

This clonotype was counted only a few times. This chain joins TRBV6-5 and TRBJ2-7; D unresolved. The V gene's germline CDR1 is MNHEY and CDR2 SVGAGI. This CDR3 has 12 amino acids. The V gene lost 6 bases and the J gene lost 0 bases, with 6 bases spanning the gap. The DNA of the CDR3 is TGTGCCAGCAGAAAAGACTCCTACGAGCAGTACTTC. This sequence encodes CASRKDSYEQYF.

A few counts support this clonotype. The rearrangement links TRBV27 to TRBJ1-6, with TRBD1 matching over 7 bases. From germline, CDR1 is MNHEY and CDR2 SMNVEV (reference sequence). The CDR3 spans 16 residues. Trimming at V came to 4 bases and at J to 7 bases, leaving 10 bases not matched to a gene. The CDR3 bases are TGTGCCAGCAGTTCCACTCGGACAGGAAAAAATTCACCCCTCCACTTT. Protein sequence: CASSSTRTGKNSPLHF.

V and J are TRBV20-1 and TRBJ2-7; TRBD1 matches at 10 bases. There are 15 residues in the CDR3. Germline loops: CDR1 DFQATT, CDR2 SNEGSKA (reference sequence). Trimming removed 4 bases from V and 3 bases from J; junction bases left unmatched: 9. The CDR3 protein is CSANGRGTGVYEQYF. The CDR3 DNA reads as TGCAGTGCTAACGGCCGTGGGACAGGGGTCTACGAGCAGTACTTC.